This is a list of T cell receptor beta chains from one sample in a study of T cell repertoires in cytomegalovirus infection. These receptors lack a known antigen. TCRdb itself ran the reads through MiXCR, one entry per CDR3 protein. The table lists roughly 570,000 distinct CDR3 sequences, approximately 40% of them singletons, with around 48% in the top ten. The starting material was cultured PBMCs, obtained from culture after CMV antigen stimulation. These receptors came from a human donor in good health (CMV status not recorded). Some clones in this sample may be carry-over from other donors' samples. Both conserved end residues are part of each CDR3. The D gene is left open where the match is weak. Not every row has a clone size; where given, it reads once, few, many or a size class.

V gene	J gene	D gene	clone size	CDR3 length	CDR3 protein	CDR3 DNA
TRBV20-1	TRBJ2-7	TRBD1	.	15	CSAIDVGTGGYEQYF	TGCAGTGCGATAGATGTTGGGACAGGGGGATACGAGCAGTACTTC
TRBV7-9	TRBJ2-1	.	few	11	CASSYLDEQFF	TGTGCCAGCAGCTACCTGGATGAGCAGTTCTTC
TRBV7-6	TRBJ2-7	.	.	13	CASSPRGGVEQYF	TGTGCCAGCAGCCCCCGGGGCGGGGTCGAGCAGTACTTC
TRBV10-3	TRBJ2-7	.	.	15	CAISEWAESGYEQYF	TGTGCCATCAGTGAGTGGGCGGAAAGTGGCTACGAGCAGTACTTC
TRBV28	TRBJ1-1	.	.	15	CASSPRTGYHTEAFF	TGTGCCAGCAGCCCCCGTACCGGATATCACACTGAAGCTTTCTTT
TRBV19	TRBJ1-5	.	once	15	CASSIPAISNQPQHF	TGTGCCAGTAGTATACCTGCTATAAGCAATCAGCCCCAGCATTTT
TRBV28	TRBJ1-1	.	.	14	CASILVVGSTEAFF	TGTGCCAGCATCTTGGTGGTGGGAAGCACTGAAGCTTTCTTT
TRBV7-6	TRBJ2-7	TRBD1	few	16	CASSHTGLGQGYEQYF	TGTGCCAGCAGCCATACCGGGCTGGGACAGGGATACGAGCAGTACTTC
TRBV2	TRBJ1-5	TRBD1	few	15	CASSGRTGGNQPQHF	TGTGCCAGCAGCGGACGGACAGGAGGCAATCAGCCCCAGCATTTT
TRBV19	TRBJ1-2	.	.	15	CASLDVGWANYGYTF	TGTGCCAGCCTCGACGTTGGGTGGGCTAACTATGGCTACACCTTC
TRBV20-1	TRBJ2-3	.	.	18	CSARVRGFLGEVTDTQYF	TGCAGTGCTAGAGTGAGAGGTTTTCTTGGGGAAGTCACAGATACGCAGTATTTT
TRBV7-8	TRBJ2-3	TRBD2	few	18	CASSYARRGVQPTDTQYF	TGTGCCAGCAGCTACGCCCGACGGGGGGTCCAACCCACAGATACGCAGTATTTT
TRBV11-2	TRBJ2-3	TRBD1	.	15	CASSHRGKDTDTQYF	TGTGCCAGCAGCCACAGGGGTAAGGACACAGATACGCAGTATTTT
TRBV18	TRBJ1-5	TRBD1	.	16	CASSPQGAEGNQPQHF	TGTGCCAGCTCACCACAGGGGGCGGAGGGAAATCAGCCCCAGCATTTT
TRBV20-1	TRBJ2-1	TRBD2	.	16	CSAIPPGLAGNNEQFF	TGCAGTGCCATTCCTCCGGGACTAGCGGGAAACAATGAGCAGTTCTTC
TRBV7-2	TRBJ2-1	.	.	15	CASRREGGVPNEQFF	TGTGCCAGCAGGCGCGAAGGAGGGGTTCCCAATGAGCAGTTCTTC
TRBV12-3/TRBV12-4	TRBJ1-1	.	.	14	CASSLGLENTEAFF	TGTGCCAGCAGCTTGGGGCTAGAGAACACTGAAGCTTTCTTT
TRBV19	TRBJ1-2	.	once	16	CASRRGLDLANYGYTF	TGTGCCAGTCGGAGGGGACTGGACTTGGCTAACTATGGCTACACCTTC
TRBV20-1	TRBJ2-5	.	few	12	CSARGQVEVQYF	TGCAGTGCTAGAGGACAGGTTGAGGTCCAGTACTTC
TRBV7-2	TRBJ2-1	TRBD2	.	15	CASSYSGLAGVEQFF	TGTGCCAGCAGCTACTCCGGACTAGCGGGAGTAGAGCAGTTCTTC
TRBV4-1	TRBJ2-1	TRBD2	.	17	CASSQELSSGRWNEQFF	TGCGCCAGCAGCCAAGAGTTGTCTAGCGGGAGATGGAATGAGCAGTTCTTC
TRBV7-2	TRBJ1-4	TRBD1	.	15	CASSLRGTGFEKLFF	TGTGCCAGCAGCTTAAGGGGGACAGGGTTTGAAAAACTGTTTTTT
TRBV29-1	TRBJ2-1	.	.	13	CSVSLISYNEQFF	TGCAGCGTTTCACTCATCTCCTACAATGAGCAGTTCTTC
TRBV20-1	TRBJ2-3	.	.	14	CSASQGSRADSQYF	TGCAGTGCTAGTCAGGGGTCTAGGGCAGATTCGCAGTATTTT
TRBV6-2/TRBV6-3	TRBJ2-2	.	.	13	CASNAGSTGELFF	TGTGCCAGCAACGCAGGGAGCACCGGGGAGCTGTTTTTT
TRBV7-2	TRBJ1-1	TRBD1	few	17	CASSLVGTAGMNTEAFF	TGTGCCAGCAGCTTAGTTGGGACAGCGGGAATGAACACTGAAGCTTTCTTT
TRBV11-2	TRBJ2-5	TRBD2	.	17	CASSPRLAGGLRETQYF	TGTGCCAGCAGCCCACGACTAGCGGGAGGGCTGCGGGAGACCCAGTACTTC
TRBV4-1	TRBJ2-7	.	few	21	CASSQAFPGRTYYGSGNEQYF	TGCGCCAGCAGCCAAGCCTTCCCGGGACGGACATACTATGGCTCGGGGAACGAGCAGTACTTC
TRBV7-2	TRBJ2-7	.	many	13	CASSLLAGREQYF	TGTGCCAGCAGCTTACTTGCTGGGCGCGAGCAGTACTTC
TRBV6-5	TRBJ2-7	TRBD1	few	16	CASSFGVNRGSYEQYF	TGTGCCAGCAGTTTTGGTGTCAACAGGGGGTCCTACGAGCAGTACTTC
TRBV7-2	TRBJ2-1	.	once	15	CASSLEYGLGKEQFF	TGTGCCAGCAGCTTAGAGTACGGGTTGGGCAAAGAGCAGTTCTTC
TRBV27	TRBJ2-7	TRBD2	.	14	CASSFSGSFREQYF	TGTGCCAGCAGTTTTAGCGGGAGCTTCCGCGAGCAGTACTTC
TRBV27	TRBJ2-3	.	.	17	CASSFSLRTTSTDTQYF	TGTGCCAGCAGTTTTAGTCTGCGGACTACGAGCACAGATACGCAGTATTTT
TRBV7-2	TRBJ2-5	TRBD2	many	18	CASSLGALSGGYVETQYF	TGTGCCAGCAGCTTAGGAGCCCTTAGCGGGGGGTATGTTGAGACCCAGTACTTC
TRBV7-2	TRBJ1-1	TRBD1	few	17	CASSRRGTGAGNTEAFF	TGTGCCAGCAGCCGCAGGGGGACAGGGGCAGGGAACACTGAAGCTTTCTTT
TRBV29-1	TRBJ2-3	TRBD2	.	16	CSVVGPLRGSTDTQYF	TGCAGCGTTGTGGGTCCCTTGCGGGGGAGCACAGATACGCAGTATTTT
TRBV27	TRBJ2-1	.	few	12	CASSARGNEQFF	TGTGCCAGCAGTGCACGGGGAAATGAGCAGTTCTTC
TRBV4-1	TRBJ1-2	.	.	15	CASSQEGTTNYGYTF	TGCGCCAGCAGCCAAGAAGGGACTACAAACTATGGCTACACCTTC
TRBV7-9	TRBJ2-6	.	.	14	CASRGNSGANVLTF	TGTGCCAGCAGGGGTAACTCTGGGGCCAACGTCCTGACTTTC
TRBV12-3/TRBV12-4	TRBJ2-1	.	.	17	CASRPPPGTSSYNEQFF	TGTGCCAGCAGGCCACCTCCAGGGACCAGCTCCTACAATGAGCAGTTCTTC
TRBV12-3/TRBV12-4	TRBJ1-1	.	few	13	CASSFRALAEAFF	TGTGCCAGCAGTTTCAGGGCTTTGGCTGAAGCTTTCTTT
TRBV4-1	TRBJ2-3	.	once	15	CASSQVGTSRDTQYF	TGCGCCAGCAGCCAAGTTGGGACATCGCGAGATACGCAGTATTTT
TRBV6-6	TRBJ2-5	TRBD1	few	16	CASSYSRTGGQETQYF	TGTGCCAGCAGTTACTCGCGGACAGGGGGACAAGAGACCCAGTACTTC
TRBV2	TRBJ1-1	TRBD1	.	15	CASRHRDRGRTEAFF	TGTGCCAGCAGACACCGGGACAGGGGACGGACTGAAGCTTTCTTT